This TCR beta chain was sequenced in a study of T-cell reconstitution after alpha-beta-depleted transplantation in children. Study-wide points: The study reportedly traced alpha-beta T cells about two months after transplant to several hundred expanded graft clones.

This clonotype was detected ten times or more. Its target is unknown. The TCRbeta library was prepared with unique molecular identifiers. TCRdb independently ran MiXCR on the PCR reads; one entry per CDR3 protein. The table records 780,000 or so distinct CDR3 sequences, around 15% of them present only once. The CDR3 length is 13 residues. With 3 bases removed from V and 2 bases from J, the gap between germline ends came to 6 bases. Sequenced here: PBMCs, mostly from graft donor cells, sampled 360 days after TCRalphabeta/CD19-depleted stem cell transplant. This TCR derives from a male patient younger than 18 who had a stem cell transplant for acute lymphoblastic leukemia, so the T cells may come from the graft donor. The chain uses TRBV12-3 or TRBV12-4 and TRBJ2-3; D is undetermined. CDR3 in amino acids: CASSFSITDTQYF. DNA for the CDR3: TGTGCCAGCAGTTTTAGTATCACAGATACGCAGTATTTT.